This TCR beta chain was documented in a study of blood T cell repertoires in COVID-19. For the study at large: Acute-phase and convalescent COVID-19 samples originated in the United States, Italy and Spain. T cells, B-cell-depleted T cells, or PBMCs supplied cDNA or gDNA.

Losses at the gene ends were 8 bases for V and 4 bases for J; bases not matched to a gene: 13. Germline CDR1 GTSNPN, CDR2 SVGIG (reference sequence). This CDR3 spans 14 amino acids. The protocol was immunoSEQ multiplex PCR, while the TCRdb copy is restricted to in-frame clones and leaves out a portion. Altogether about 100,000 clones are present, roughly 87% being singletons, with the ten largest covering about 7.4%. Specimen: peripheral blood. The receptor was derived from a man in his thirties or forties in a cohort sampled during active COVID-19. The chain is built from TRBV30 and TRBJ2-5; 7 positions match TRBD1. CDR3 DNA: TGTGCCCGAGCCGGCTACACAGGGGCAGAGACCCAGTACTTC. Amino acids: CARAGYTGAETQYF. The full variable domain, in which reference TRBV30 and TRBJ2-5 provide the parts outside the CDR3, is SQTIHQWPATLVQPVGSPLSLECTVEGTSNPNLYWYRQAAGRGLQLLFYSVGIGQISSEVPQNLSASRPQDRQFILSSKKLLLSDSGFYLCARAGYTGAETQYFGPGTRLLVL.